Each of the 11 T cell receptor beta chains below was sequenced from the same sample in a study of OX40 agonist ivuxolimab in advanced cancers. The assay was immunoSEQ multiplex PCR, and TCRdb's table has in-frame clones only and misses some. The sample lists roughly 40,000 clones; about 88% were seen once. Source: CD4+ or CD8+ T cells sorted from blood, taken in a trial of the OX40 agonist ivuxolimab. The receptors were sampled from an adult with an advanced solid tumor such as melanoma, head and neck, liver or kidney cancer.

The rearrangement links TRBV27 to TRBJ2-7, with D hard to call. Trimming pared 6 bases from V and 2 bases from J, leaving 5 bases between. This CDR3 has 11 amino acids. Germline CDR1 reads MNHEY; CDR2 reads SMNVEV (reference sequence). The CDR3 sequence: CASRSAYEQYF. The CDR3 nucleotides are TGTGCCAGCAGGAGCGCCTACGAGCAGTACTTC.

The chain couples TRBV5-6 to TRBJ1-3, with D unclear. The V end lost 2 bases, the J end lost 4 bases, and 13 bases lay between the germline ends. The CDR3 totals 15 residues. The germline V gene has CDR1 SGHDT and CDR2 YYEEEE. The CDR3 loop reads CASSFPGFDGNTIYF. In DNA, the CDR3 is TGTGCCAGCAGCTTCCCCGGATTTGACGGAAACACCATATATTTT.

V usage is TRBV7-2 and J usage is TRBJ2-7; possibly TRBD1 for D (8 bases). The CDR3 consists of 14 residues. Trimming removed 5 bases at V and 1 base at J, with 12 bases between. CDR1 is SGHTA and CDR2 is FQGNSA in the germline V gene. In DNA, the CDR3 is TGTGCCAGCAGCCGGGGGGACAGGTCCTACGAGCAGTACTTC. This gives the protein CASSRGDRSYEQYF.

The gene calls are TRBV15 and TRBJ1-6; no clear D gene. Germline CDR1 reads LNHNV; CDR2 reads YYDKDF (reference sequence). This CDR3 has 15 residues. Trimming stripped 0 bases from V and 0 bases from J, with 3 bases between. The DNA for the CDR3 is TGTGCCACCAGCAGAGAGAGCTCCTATAATTCACCCCTCCACTTT. It yields the protein CATSRESSYNSPLHF.

This chain joins TRBV5-1 and TRBJ2-7; possibly TRBD1 or TRBD2 for D (5 bases each). Germline-derived CDR1 and CDR2 are SGHRS and YFSETQ. Trimming left V 3 bases short and J 4 bases short, with 8 bases between. There are 12 residues in the CDR3. The CDR3, as DNA: TGCGCCAGCAGCTCCGGGGCTTACGAGCAGTACTTC. Protein sequence: CASSSGAYEQYF.

This sequence joins TRBV6-1 and TRBJ1-6; D is unresolved. The CDR3 has 13 amino acids. V lost 10 bases and J 7 bases, leaving 14 bases between the germline ends. Germline CDR1 is MNHNS and CDR2 is SASEGT. CDR3 region: CATTGPLNSPLHF. In DNA, the CDR3 is TGTGCCACGACCGGGCCTCTGAATTCACCCCTCCACTTT.

This clone was picked up a small number of times. The chain carries TRBV27 and TRBJ2-7; D not resolved. Germline V CDR1 and CDR2: MNHEY, SMNVEV (reference sequence). The V gene lost 5 bases and the J gene lost 6 bases, with 11 bases spanning the gap. This CDR3 has 12 residues. CDR3 loop: CASSPTGSEQYF. The CDR3 coding sequence is TGTGCCAGCAGTCCTACCGGGTCCGAGCAGTACTTC.

As to this clone: A read error may produce the germline difference seen at one junction end. V gene TRBV14 combines with J gene TRBJ2-7, with D perhaps matching TRBD1 (6 bases). The CDR3 spans 16 residues. Germline CDR1 and CDR2: SGHDN and FVKESK. Written as DNA, the CDR3 is TGTGCCAGCAGCCCCTACAGGGCCCTGAGCTCCTACGAGCGGTACTTC. This encodes CASSPYRALSSYERYF.

The chain carries TRBV7-9 and TRBJ1-1; a weak D match, TRBD1 (5 bases). The CDR3 spans 13 residues. The V gene lost 2 bases and the J gene lost 4 bases, with 8 bases spanning the gap. CDR1 and CDR2 (germline): SEHNR, FQNEAQ (reference sequence). The CDR3 nucleotides are TGTGCCAGCAGCTTACAGGGACGCACTGAAGCTTTCTTT. Its protein is CASSLQGRTEAFF.

As concerns this clone: This same CDR3 is encoded by further DNA sequences in the sample. The J gene is TRBJ2-1, the V gene TRBV4-1, with D tentatively TRBD1 (6 bases). The CDR3 extends over 16 amino acids. The V end lost 2 bases, the J end lost 0 bases, and 11 bases lay between the germline ends. The germline CDR1 and CDR2 sequences are MGHRA and YSYEKL. The CDR3 protein is CASSQTRGSSYNEQFF. CDR3 sequence (DNA): TGCGCCAGCAGCCAAACCAGGGGAAGCTCCTACAATGAGCAGTTCTTC.

In this sample, this clone turned up a few times. The chain has TRBV6-5 and TRBJ1-2; TRBD1 agrees at 11 bases. Germline lookup yields CDR1 MNHEY and CDR2 SVGAGI. The CDR3 is made up of 14 amino acids. The ends lost 5 bases at V and 8 bases at J; junction bases unmatched: 7. CDR3 loop: CASSGSGTGGGYTF. CDR3 sequence (DNA): TGTGCCAGCAGTGGATCCGGGACAGGGGGAGGCTACACCTTC.